These T cell receptor beta chains were read from a single sample in a study of blood T cell repertoires in COVID-19. Repertoires were generated with immunoSEQ multiplex PCR, while TCRdb's copy carries only in-frame clones and drops some. The table shows some 100,000 clones, with approximately 92% occurring only once. Source material: peripheral blood. The receptors come from a man in his 70s with acute or convalescent COVID-19. The CDR3 runs from the conserved cysteine through the conserved F or W. D genes are given only for firm matches.

CDR3 length	D gene	V gene	J gene	CDR3 protein	CDR3 DNA
15	.	TRBV5-1	TRBJ2-3	CASSLAQGGTDTQYF	TGCGCCAGCAGCTTGGCACAGGGCGGCACAGATACGCAGTATTTT
15	.	TRBV2	TRBJ2-7	CASSDDVEGTYEQYF	TGTGCCAGCAGTGACGATGTGGAGGGGACCTACGAGCAGTACTTC
16	TRBD1	TRBV18	TRBJ1-3	CASSPPGQSSGNTIYF	TGTGCCAGCTCACCACCGGGACAGAGCTCTGGAAACACCATATATTTT
12	.	TRBV18	TRBJ1-4	CASSPLGEKLFF	TGTGCCAGCTCACCCCTTGGCGAAAAACTGTTTTTT
13	.	TRBV5-4	TRBJ2-5	CASSLGQQETQYF	TGTGCCAGCAGCTTGGGACAGCAAGAGACCCAGTACTTC
11	.	TRBV19	TRBJ2-3	CASTRRGTQYF	TGTGCCAGTACTCGGAGAGGTACGCAGTATTTT
15	TRBD2	TRBV6-5	TRBJ2-1	CASSYSLAEYNEQFF	TGTGCCAGCAGTTACTCCCTAGCGGAGTACAATGAGCAGTTCTTC
13	.	TRBV5-6	TRBJ1-1	CASSLFPNTEAFF	TGTGCCAGCAGCCTTTTTCCGAACACTGAAGCTTTCTTT
18	TRBD1	TRBV4-3	TRBJ1-4	CASSQDSGGGAFGEKLFF	TGCGCCAGCAGCCAAGATAGCGGAGGGGGCGCCTTCGGGGAAAAACTGTTTTTT
15	.	TRBV5-4	TRBJ1-2	CASSLTSAQNDGYTF	TGTGCCAGCAGCTTGACTTCGGCACAGAATGATGGCTACACCTTC
14	TRBD2	TRBV10-2	TRBJ2-7	CASTGLAGVGEQYF	TGCGCCAGCACCGGACTAGCGGGAGTTGGCGAGCAGTACTTC